Here is one TCR delta chain with its context. The sample holds a few counts of this clone. What antigen it recognizes has not been identified. No base quality values were provided; no much bigger clone lies one nucleotide off. The data were taken from a study of DNA immune sequencing with unique molecular identifiers (dated by TCRdb to the early 2020s). In the study overall: gammadelta T cells were enriched from buffy coats using immunomagnetic cell separation, and their genomic DNA was sequenced. An ultrasensitive DNA-based TRD repertoire sequencing method using PCR-introduced unique molecular identifiers was developed and validated in the study. gammadelta T cells were enriched from PBMC of under 11 healthy individuals by fluorescence-activated cell sorting. To compare enriched and non-enriched samples, about 0.1 ug of enriched gammadelta T-cell DNA and approximately 1 ug of non-enriched PBMC DNA were sequenced. The method was validated on synthetic reference molecules and on blood samples from healthy individuals. All donors were healthy individuals, and approximately 11 of the donors were profiled using sorted gammadelta T cells from peripheral blood.

The germline V gene encodes CDR1 TSWWSYY and CDR2 QGS. The cysteine opens and the phenylalanine closes a CDR3 of 23 amino acids. This entry keeps only the CDR3 DNA: 69 bases, framed from base 1. Here V drops 2 bases and J drops 0 bases, and the junction holds 23 bases not matched to any gene. The paper's findings and limits, for the study overall: TRD repertoire diversity differed among healthy donors, and several donors were highly oligoclonal, with the top 5 clonotypes making up more than half of productive molecules. Among clonotypes in healthy donors, the most frequent TRD rearrangement was TRDV2 paired with TRDJ1. Novel TRD sequences not targeted by the primers cannot be detected by the primer-based approach.

Library prep was done by multiplex PCR. A 32-plex assay, with primers for all 8 TRDV and 4 TRDJ genes spanning the CDR3, was used to amplify the genomic DNA. During roughly 3 cycles of barcoding PCR, a 12-nucleotide UMI was attached, and a second PCR using Illumina adapter primers followed. Libraries were purified with AMPure XP beads and quality-checked on a Fragment Analyzer with the HS NGS Fragment kit. Sequencing was run on an Illumina MiniSeq mid-output kit with 20% PhiX and 150 cycles of paired-end reads. In the authors' own workflow: Reads were processed with MIGEC version 1.2.9 to group reads by UMI and build error-corrected consensus sequences. For post-processing, modified scripts from VDJtools version 1.2.1 were used together with the tcR R package. TCRdb reanalyzed the public reads with the CATT caller, and identical DNA sequences were merged afterwards. Clone size and V and J calls follow TCRdb, not the original study. The table for this sample lists about 4,700 delta-chain clones; around 12% of them were counted only once. The ten largest account for 50% to 55% of the sample.

The receptor comes from a human donor in good health. The chain was built from TRDV1 and TRDJ1, and 11 bases in between align with TRDD3. Input material: gamma-delta T cells enriched from blood buffy coat, or unenriched PBMCs (not recorded which). The CDR3 corresponds to CALGEGYVLQYGWGILHTDKLIF. The DNA is as follows: TGTGCTCTTGGGGAAGGGTATGTCCTACAATACGGCTGGGGGATACTCCACACCGATAAACTCATCTTT.